These T cell receptor beta chains were read from a single sample in a study of cytomegalovirus exposure and HLA in healthy donors. The assay was immunoSEQ multiplex PCR, and TCRdb's table has in-frame clones only and misses some. The sample yields 80,000 to 130,000 clones, about 75% seen once. Sequencing was carried out using PBMCs. These receptors all stem from a young woman in good health and CMV-seropositive. Both conserved end residues are part of each CDR3. D genes are given only for firm matches. Size is omitted from some rows. Given values are once, few, many or a class for expanded clones.

D: TRBD1
J: TRBJ1-2
V: TRBV4-1
size: NA
DNA: TGCGCCAGCAGCACCTCGGACAGGGCTCTCTATGGCTACACCTTC
CDR3: CASSTSDRALYGYTF

D: NA
J: TRBJ2-1
V: TRBV13
size: NA
DNA: TGTGCCAGCAGCTTAGTTACCGGGGGATATGACAATGAGCAGTTCTTC
CDR3: CASSLVTGGYDNEQFF

D: NA
J: TRBJ2-3
V: TRBV19
size: NA
DNA: TGTGCCAGTAGTATAGGAGATGACACAGATACGCAGTATTTT
CDR3: CASSIGDDTDTQYF

D: NA
J: TRBJ2-7
V: TRBV2
size: NA
DNA: TGTGCCAGCAGGAGGGTCCAGGTTGGGGAGCAGTACTTC
CDR3: CASRRVQVGEQYF

D: NA
J: TRBJ2-7
V: TRBV6-5
size: NA
DNA: TGTGCCAGCAGCCAACAATACGAGCAGTACTTC
CDR3: CASSQQYEQYF

D: TRBD1
J: TRBJ2-5
V: TRBV5-1
size: NA
DNA: TGCGCCAGCAGCTGGGACAGGGAGAGGGAGACCCAGTACTTC
CDR3: CASSWDRERETQYF

D: TRBD2
J: TRBJ2-3
V: TRBV6-5
size: NA
DNA: TGTGCCAGCAGTTACCGCGGGACTAGCGGCACAGATACGCAGTATTTT
CDR3: CASSYRGTSGTDTQYF

D: TRBD1
J: TRBJ1-2
V: TRBV27
size: NA
DNA: TGTGCCAGCAGTCCCGGGACAGGGATTCATGGCTACACCTTC
CDR3: CASSPGTGIHGYTF

D: NA
J: TRBJ1-1
V: TRBV7-9
size: NA
DNA: TGTGCCAGCAGCGTAGCGCAGGGCACTGAAGCTTTCTTT
CDR3: CASSVAQGTEAFF

D: NA
J: TRBJ2-3
V: TRBV30
size: NA
DNA: TGTGCCTGGGGAACTAGCTTCGGCACAGATACGCAGTATTTT
CDR3: CAWGTSFGTDTQYF

D: TRBD2
J: TRBJ2-2
V: TRBV5-1
size: NA
DNA: TGCGCCAGCAGCTTGGGACTAGCGGGAAGATCGAACACCGGGGAGCTGTTTTTT
CDR3: CASSLGLAGRSNTGELFF

D: TRBD2
J: TRBJ2-3
V: TRBV27
size: NA
DNA: TGTGCCAGCAGTGCCCCGGGACTAGCGGGAGGGCGAAACCGGCAGTATTTT
CDR3: CASSAPGLAGGRNRQYF

D: TRBD2
J: TRBJ2-7
V: TRBV7-2
size: few
DNA: TGTGCCAGCAGCCCAGGACTAGCGGGGCCCCAAAAGCAGTACTTC
CDR3: CASSPGLAGPQKQYF

D: TRBD1
J: TRBJ2-1
V: TRBV20-1
size: NA
DNA: TGCAGTGGACAGGGGTACAATGAGCAGTTCTTC
CDR3: CSGQGYNEQFF

D: TRBD1
J: TRBJ2-3
V: TRBV5-4
size: NA
DNA: TGTGCCAGCAGGCGTGAACAGGGGTGGGGCACAGATACGCAGTATTTT
CDR3: CASRREQGWGTDTQYF

D: TRBD1
J: TRBJ1-1
V: TRBV27
size: NA
DNA: TGTGCCAGCAGTCTTACAGGGGGGAACACTGAAGCTTTCTTT
CDR3: CASSLTGGNTEAFF

D: NA
J: TRBJ2-5
V: TRBV25-1
size: few
DNA: TGTGCCAGCAGTGAAAGGGTGGGGCACCGGCGGCCAGAGACCCAGTACTTC
CDR3: CASSERVGHRRPETQYF

D: TRBD1
J: TRBJ2-5
V: TRBV6-5
size: once
DNA: TGTGCCAGCAGTTACTCGGGGGACAGGGCCTACTTC
CDR3: CASSYSGDRAYF

D: NA
J: TRBJ1-1
V: TRBV13
size: NA
DNA: TGTGCCAGCGGGAGGGGACGGGAAACTGAAGCTTTCTTT
CDR3: CASGRGRETEAFF

D: NA
J: TRBJ2-7
V: TRBV27
size: once
DNA: TGTGCCAGCAATACTTCCTACGAGCAGTACTTC
CDR3: CASNTSYEQYF

D: TRBD2
J: TRBJ2-1
V: TRBV6-5
size: once
DNA: TGTGCCAGCAGTTACCGGCTAGCGGGGACCAATGAGCAGTTCTTC
CDR3: CASSYRLAGTNEQFF

D: NA
J: TRBJ2-3
V: TRBV13
size: once
DNA: TGTGCCAGCAGCTTGACGGGAGTCCCCCTGGATACGCAGTATTTT
CDR3: CASSLTGVPLDTQYF

D: NA
J: TRBJ2-2
V: TRBV7-2
size: few
DNA: TGTGCCAGCAGCTTCTCCTCTAGGGGCGGGGAGCTGTTTTTT
CDR3: CASSFSSRGGELFF

D: NA
J: TRBJ2-2
V: TRBV30
size: NA
DNA: TGTGCCTGGAGTGTTGTGCGAGGCGGGGAGCTGTTTTTT
CDR3: CAWSVVRGGELFF

D: NA
J: TRBJ2-7
V: TRBV5-1
size: NA
DNA: TGCGCCAGCAGCTCCAACTTATATGGCTACGAGCAGTACTTC
CDR3: CASSSNLYGYEQYF

D: TRBD2
J: TRBJ2-3
V: TRBV13
size: NA
DNA: TGTGCCAGCAGCCTACGGACTAGCGGAACGAGCACAGATACGCAGTATTTT
CDR3: CASSLRTSGTSTDTQYF

D: NA
J: TRBJ2-1
V: TRBV7-6
size: NA
DNA: TGTGCCAGCAGCGCCCGACTAGATGAGCAGTTCTTC
CDR3: CASSARLDEQFF

D: TRBD2
J: TRBJ2-2
V: TRBV5-4
size: NA
DNA: TGTGCCAGCGGGCGGGAGGGCAACACCGGGGAGCTGTTTTTT
CDR3: CASGREGNTGELFF

D: NA
J: TRBJ1-2
V: TRBV27
size: once
DNA: TGTGCCAGCAGTTTAGCGGGGAACTATGGCTACACCTTC
CDR3: CASSLAGNYGYTF